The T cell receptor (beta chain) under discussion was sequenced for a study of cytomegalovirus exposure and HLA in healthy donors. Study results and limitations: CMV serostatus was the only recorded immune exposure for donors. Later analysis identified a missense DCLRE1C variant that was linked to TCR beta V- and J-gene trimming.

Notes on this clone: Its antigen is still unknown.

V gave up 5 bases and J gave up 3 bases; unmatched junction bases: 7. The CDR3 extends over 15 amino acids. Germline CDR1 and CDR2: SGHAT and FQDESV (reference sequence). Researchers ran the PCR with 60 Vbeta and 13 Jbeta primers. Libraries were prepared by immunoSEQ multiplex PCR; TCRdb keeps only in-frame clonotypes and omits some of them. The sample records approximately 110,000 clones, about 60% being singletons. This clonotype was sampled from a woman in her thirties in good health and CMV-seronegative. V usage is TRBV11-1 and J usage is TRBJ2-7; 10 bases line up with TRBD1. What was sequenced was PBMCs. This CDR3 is CASSLTGTGDYEQYF. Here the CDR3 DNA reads TGTGCCAGCAGCCTAACCGGGACAGGGGACTACGAGCAGTACTTC.